Below, 6 T cell receptor beta chains from the same sample are listed, as sequenced in a study of tumor-infiltrating lymphocytes in glioblastoma multiforme. Three nested ARM-PCR rounds with V-beta and C-beta primers built TCRB libraries. TCRdb called the multiplex PCR reads again in MiXCR, with one record for every CDR3 protein. Here the sample spans 9,900 or so distinct CDR3 sequences, 67% being singletons. Material for sequencing was brain tumor tissue. The receptor source for this set is a male donor with glioblastoma.

About this clonotype: A much larger clone is a single base away; this may be a read error. The genes are TRBV7-3 and TRBJ2-2; D perhaps matches TRBD2 (5 bases). Germline CDR1 reads SGHTA; CDR2 reads FQGTGA. CDR3 length equals 12 residues. CDR3 coding DNA: TGTGCCAGCAGCCTTATGAACGGGGAGCCGTTTTTT. This codes for CASSLMNGEPFF. Full variable domain (outside the CDR3, taken from reference TRBV7-3 and TRBJ2-2): GAGVSQTPSNKVTEKGKYVELRCDPISGHTALYWYRQSLGQGPEFLIYFQGTGAADDSGLPNDRFFAVRPEGSVSTLKIQRTERGDSAVYLCASSLMNGEPFFGEGSRLTVL.

This clonotype was counted many times. A junction boundary mismatches the germline segment, possibly from a read error. The chain couples TRBV10-3 to TRBJ2-4, with unresolved D. Germline V lookup: CDR1 ENHRY, CDR2 SYGVKD. The CDR3 runs 15 residues. The CDR3 spells CAISGGILAKNIQYF. In DNA, the CDR3 is TGTGCCATCAGTGGGGGAATCTTAGCCAAAAACATTCAATACTTC.

The chain uses TRBV20-1 and TRBJ2-7, with a weak D call TRBD1 (5 bases). Between the trimmed V and J ends, which lost 5 bases and 2 bases, there was a span of 16 bases. The length of the CDR3 is 14 residues. CDR1 is DFQATT, CDR2 SNEGSKA, per germline (reference sequence). CDR3 bases: TGCAGTGCTGCCACAAGGGGCCATCCCTACGAGCAGTACTTC. This gives the protein CSAATRGHPYEQYF.

About this clonotype itself: A much bigger clone sits one base away, suggesting this may be a read error. The rearrangement uses TRBV11-2 and TRBJ2-1, with D maybe TRBD2 (5 bases). The ends were cut back, 1 base at V and 9 bases at J, with 13 bases in the middle. The CDR3 runs 14 residues. The germline V gene encodes CDR1 SGHAT and CDR2 FQNNGV. CDR3 coding DNA: TGTGCCAGCAGCTTAGCGGGAACTCCCAGTGAGCAGTTCTTC. Its protein is CASSLAGTPSEQFF.

CDR3 in amino acids: CAISSSGGISYEQYF. The CDR3 DNA sequence: TGTGCCATCAGTAGTAGCGGGGGGATATCCTACGAGCAGTACTTC. The chain recombines TRBV10-3 with TRBJ2-7, with TRBD2 matching over 10 bases. The CDR3 is made up of 15 amino acids. Germline V lookup: CDR1 ENHRY, CDR2 SYGVKD. The trim removed 5 bases at V and 1 base at J, leaving 5 bases unmatched.

This clonotype showed up many times. V usage is TRBV10-1 and J usage is TRBJ2-1; TRBD2 is a possible D gene (6 bases). The CDR3 contains 16 residues. The germline V and J ends were trimmed by 3 bases and 3 bases, with 15 bases remaining between them. CDR1 WNHNN and CDR2 SYGVQD come from the germline V gene (reference sequence). CDR3 sequence (DNA): TGCGCCAGCAGTGATCCAAGGACTACCAACTACAATGAGCAGTTCTTC. Its protein is CASSDPRTTNYNEQFF.